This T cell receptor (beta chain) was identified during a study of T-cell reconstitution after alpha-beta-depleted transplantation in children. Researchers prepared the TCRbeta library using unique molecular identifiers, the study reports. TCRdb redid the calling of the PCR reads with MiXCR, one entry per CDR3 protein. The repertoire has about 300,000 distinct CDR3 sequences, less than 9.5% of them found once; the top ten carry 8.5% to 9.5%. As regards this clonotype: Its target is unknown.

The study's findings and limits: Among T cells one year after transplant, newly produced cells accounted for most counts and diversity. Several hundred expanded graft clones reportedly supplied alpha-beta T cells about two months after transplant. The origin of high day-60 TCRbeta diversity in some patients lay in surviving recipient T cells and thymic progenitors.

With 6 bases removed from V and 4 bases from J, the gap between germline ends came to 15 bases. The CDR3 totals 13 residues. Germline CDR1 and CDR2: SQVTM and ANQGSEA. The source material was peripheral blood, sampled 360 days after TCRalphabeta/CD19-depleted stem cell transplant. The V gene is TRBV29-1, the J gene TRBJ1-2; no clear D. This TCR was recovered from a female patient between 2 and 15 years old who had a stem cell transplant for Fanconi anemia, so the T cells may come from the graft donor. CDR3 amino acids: CSVRLFDGYGYTF. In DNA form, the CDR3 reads TGCAGCGTCCGACTTTTTGACGGCTATGGCTACACCTTC.